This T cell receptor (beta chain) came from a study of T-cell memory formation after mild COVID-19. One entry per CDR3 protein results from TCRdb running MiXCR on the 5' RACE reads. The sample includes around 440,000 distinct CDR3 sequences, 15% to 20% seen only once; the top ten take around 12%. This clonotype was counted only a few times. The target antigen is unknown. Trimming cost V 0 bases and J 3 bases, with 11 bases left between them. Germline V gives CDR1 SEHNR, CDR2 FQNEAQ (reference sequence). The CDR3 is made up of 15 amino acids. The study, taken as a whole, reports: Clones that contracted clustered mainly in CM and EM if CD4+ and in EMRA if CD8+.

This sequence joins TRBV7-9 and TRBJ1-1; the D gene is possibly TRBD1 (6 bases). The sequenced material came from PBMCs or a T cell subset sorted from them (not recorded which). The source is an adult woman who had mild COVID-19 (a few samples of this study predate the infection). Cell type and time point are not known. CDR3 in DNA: TGTGCCAGCAGCTTAGCAGCGGGGGCGGACACTGAAGCTTTCTTT. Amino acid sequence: CASSLAAGADTEAFF.